The 7 T cell receptor beta chains below all came from one sample that was sequenced in a study of T cell responses to AZD1222 COVID-19 vaccine. TCRdb's table, derived via immunoSEQ multiplex PCR, lists solely in-frame clones and lacks some. The sample has 150,000 to 200,000 clones, approximately 90% seen once. The starting material was peripheral blood, obtained 28 days after the second AZD1222 dose. Source of these receptors: an adult who received the AZD1222 COVID-19 vaccine.

This clone was counted a few times. The chain carries TRBV30 and TRBJ2-7; D gene unclear. The V end was cut by 7 bases, the J end by 4 bases, with 17 bases between. CDR1 and CDR2 from the germline V gene are GTSNPN and SVGIG (reference sequence). The CDR3 runs to 13 residues. CDR3 in amino acids: CASSRHGKYEQYF. The CDR3 region has the DNA TGTGCCTCCAGTAGGCACGGAAAGTACGAGCAGTACTTC.

V gene TRBV19 combines with J gene TRBJ1-5; 9 bases map to TRBD1. The CDR3 spans 13 residues. The junction had 2 bases not matched to a gene; V was cut back by 7 bases and J by 4 bases. Per the germline V gene, CDR1 is LNHDA and CDR2 is SQIVND (reference sequence). CDR3 protein: CASKDRGNQPQHF. The CDR3 coding sequence is TGTGCCAGTAAGGACAGGGGAAATCAGCCCCAGCATTTT. Full variable domain (missing parts from reference TRBV19 and TRBJ1-5): DGGITQSPKYLFRKEGQNVTLSCEQNLNHDAMYWYRQDPGQGLRLIYYSQIVNDFQKGDIAEGYSVSREKKESFPLTVTSAQKNPTAFYLCASKDRGNQPQHFGDGTRLSIL.

This clone was recorded only once. This rearrangement joins TRBV12-3 or TRBV12-4 to TRBJ2-1, with D hard to call. The CDR3 spans 12 residues. V was trimmed by 5 bases and J by 4 bases, leaving 6 bases between them. The CDR3 DNA reads TGTGCCAGCAGTCCATGGTACAATGAGCAGTTCTTC. It specifies CASSPWYNEQFF.

This CDR3 is CASSIVGTGGEKLFF. The DNA of the CDR3 is TGTGCCAGTAGTATCGTGGGGACAGGCGGCGAAAAACTGTTTTTT. The chain employs TRBV19 and TRBJ1-4; TRBD1 matches 8 bases. CDR1 LNHDA and CDR2 SQIVND come from the germline V gene (reference sequence). This CDR3 has 15 amino acids. With V trimmed by 3 bases and J by 8 bases, 8 bases remained unmatched.

V usage is TRBV6-1 and J usage is TRBJ2-5, with a weak D call TRBD2 (5 bases). V was shortened by 2 bases and J by 5 bases, with 6 bases between the two germline ends. CDR3 length: 12 amino acids. The germline V gene has CDR1 MNHNS and CDR2 SASEGT. The CDR3 coding sequence is TGTGCCAGCAGTGAAACTAGGGAGACCCAGTACTTC. Its protein is CASSETRETQYF.

The chain recombines TRBV27 with TRBJ2-5, with D unclear. Germline values: CDR1 MNHEY, CDR2 SMNVEV (reference sequence). The CDR3 is 15 residues long. V was cut by 0 bases and J by 0 bases, with 8 bases left in between. CDR3 coding DNA: TGTGCCAGCAGTTTATCGGCGGCGTACCAAGAGACCCAGTACTTC. Its protein product is CASSLSAAYQETQYF.

The chain employs TRBV5-8 and TRBJ2-6, with D possibly matching TRBD2 (5 bases). Trimming left V 0 bases short and J 0 bases short, with 19 bases between. Germline lookup yields CDR1 SGHTS and CDR2 YDEGEE. The CDR3 consists of 20 residues. The CDR3 loop reads CASSLGNPGTAFSGANVLTF. In DNA form, the CDR3 reads TGTGCCAGCAGCTTGGGGAATCCGGGAACGGCCTTCTCTGGGGCCAACGTCCTGACTTTC.